A selection of T cell receptor beta chains follows, all from one sample in a study of blood T cells in healthy people across ages. TCRdb redid the calling of the 5' RACE reads with MiXCR, one entry per CDR3 protein. Among hundreds of thousands of distinct CDR3 sequences listed, under 55% were seen once. The sample was blood. These receptors were obtained from a man aged 60-69 years in good health. CDR3s include the opening cysteine and the closing phenylalanine or tryptophan. Each record gives: V gene, clone size, J gene, D gene, CDR3 DNA, CDR3 protein. D genes are given only for firm matches. Expanded clones get a size class; other rows say once, few or many, or leave the size out.

TRBV24-1	-	TRBJ2-3	-	TGTGCCACCAGTGATTTTGCAGGGGGGGCAGATACGCAGTATTTT	CATSDFAGGADTQYF
TRBV29-1	-	TRBJ2-7	-	TGCAGCGTTGAGATCAGCCGTTGGGAGCAGTACTTC	CSVEISRWEQYF
TRBV29-1	-	TRBJ1-1	-	TGCAGCGCCCTAGGGGAGATTGGGAACACTGAAGCTTTCTTT	CSALGEIGNTEAFF
TRBV7-2	-	TRBJ2-3	TRBD2	TGTGCCAGCAGCTTGGGGAGCGGGGGGATTGATACGCAGTATTTT	CASSLGSGGIDTQYF
TRBV6-5	few	TRBJ2-6	-	TGTGCCAGCAAACGCTCCGGTGGGGCCAACGTCCTGACTTTC	CASKRSGGANVLTF
TRBV20-1	many	TRBJ2-5	-	TGCAGTGTTACGCTTAAGCCGGGACACCAAGAGACCCAGTACTTC	CSVTLKPGHQETQYF
TRBV20-1	-	TRBJ2-5	TRBD2	TGCAGTGCTCGACAAACTAGCGGGGTCCTATATGAGCAGTACTTC	CSARQTSGVLYEQYF
TRBV6-5	-	TRBJ2-1	-	TGTGCCAGCAGCTTACGGGGGGCCCCCAATGAGCAGTTCTTC	CASSLRGAPNEQFF
TRBV6-4	-	TRBJ2-3	TRBD2	TGTGCCAGCAGTGACTCGACTAGCGGGGGCCCAGATACGCAGTATTTT	CASSDSTSGGPDTQYF
TRBV4-3	few	TRBJ2-1	-	TGCGCCAGCAGCCGCGCGGCGTCGGGCAATGAGCAGTTCTTC	CASSRAASGNEQFF
TRBV6-6	few	TRBJ1-6	TRBD1	TGTGCCAGCAGTGGGGGGACAGAGAATTCACCCCTCCACTTT	CASSGGTENSPLHF
TRBV7-2	-	TRBJ1-2	-	TGTGCCAGCAGCTTAGAGTTCGCGGGGGCGCTGGCTTATGGCTACACCTTC	CASSLEFAGALAYGYTF
TRBV15	-	TRBJ1-1	-	TGTGCCACCAGTAGAAGTATGATCGGGGAGGAAGCTTTCTTT	CATSRSMIGEEAFF
TRBV4-1	-	TRBJ1-1	-	TGCGCCAGCAGCCTCAAAGGAGGGGGGTTAAACACTGAAGCTTTCTTT	CASSLKGGGLNTEAFF
TRBV5-5	-	TRBJ2-5	-	TGTGCCTGCAGCTGGCAGGGGGGGGCTCAAGAGACCCAGTACTTC	CACSWQGGAQETQYF